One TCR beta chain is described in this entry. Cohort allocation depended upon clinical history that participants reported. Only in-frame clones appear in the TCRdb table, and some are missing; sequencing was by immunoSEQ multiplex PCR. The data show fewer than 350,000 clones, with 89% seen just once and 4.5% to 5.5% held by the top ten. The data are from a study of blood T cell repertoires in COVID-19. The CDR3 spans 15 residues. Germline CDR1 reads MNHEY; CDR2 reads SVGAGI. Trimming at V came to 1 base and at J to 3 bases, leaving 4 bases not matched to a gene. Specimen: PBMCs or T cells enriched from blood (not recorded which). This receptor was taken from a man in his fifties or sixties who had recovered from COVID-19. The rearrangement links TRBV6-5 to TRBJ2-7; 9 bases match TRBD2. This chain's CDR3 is CASSYYETSGYEQYF. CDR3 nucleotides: TGTGCCAGCAGTTACTACGAGACTAGCGGCTACGAGCAGTACTTC.